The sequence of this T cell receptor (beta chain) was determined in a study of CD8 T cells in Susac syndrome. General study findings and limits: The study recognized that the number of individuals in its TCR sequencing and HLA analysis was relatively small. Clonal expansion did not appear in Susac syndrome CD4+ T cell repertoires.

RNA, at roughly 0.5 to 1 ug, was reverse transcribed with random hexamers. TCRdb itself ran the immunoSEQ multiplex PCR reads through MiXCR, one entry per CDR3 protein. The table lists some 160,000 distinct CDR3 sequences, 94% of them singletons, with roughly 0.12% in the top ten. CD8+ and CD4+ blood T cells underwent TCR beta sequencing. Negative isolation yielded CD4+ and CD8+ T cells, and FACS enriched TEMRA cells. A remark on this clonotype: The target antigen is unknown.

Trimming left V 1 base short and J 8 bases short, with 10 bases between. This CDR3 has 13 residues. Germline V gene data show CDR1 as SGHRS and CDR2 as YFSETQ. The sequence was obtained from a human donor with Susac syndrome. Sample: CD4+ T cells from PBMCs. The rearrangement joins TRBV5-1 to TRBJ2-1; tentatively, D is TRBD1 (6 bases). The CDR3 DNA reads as TGCGCCAGCAGCTTGCAGGGGACGGATGAGCAGTTCTTC. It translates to CASSLQGTDEQFF.